Described below is a single T cell receptor beta chain sequence and its context. In germline, CDR1 is SNHLY, CDR2 FYNNEI. V lost 5 bases to trimming and J lost 0 bases; unmatched junction nucleotides: 3. The CDR3 is made up of 14 amino acids. The sample comes from a study of blood T cell repertoires in COVID-19. Across the study: Acute-phase and convalescent COVID-19 samples originated in the United States, Italy and Spain. Sources were T cells, B-cell-depleted T cells, or PBMCs; the material itself was cDNA or gDNA.

Original data processing: Nucleated cell counts were estimated from reference gene primer amplification. Method: immunoSEQ multiplex PCR; TCRdb's copy keeps in-frame clones and lacks some. V, J and clone size are those of that table, while D and trimming were read from the DNA. In the table there are roughly 120,000 clones, around 79% of which are singletons. The receptor was isolated from a woman over 75 with active or convalescent COVID-19. The genes are TRBV2 and TRBJ1-1, with TRBD1 matching over 7 bases. The sequenced material came from peripheral blood. In DNA form, the CDR3 reads TGTGCCAGCAGTTCCGACAGGGTGAACACTGAAGCTTTCTTT. This translates into CASSSDRVNTEAFF.